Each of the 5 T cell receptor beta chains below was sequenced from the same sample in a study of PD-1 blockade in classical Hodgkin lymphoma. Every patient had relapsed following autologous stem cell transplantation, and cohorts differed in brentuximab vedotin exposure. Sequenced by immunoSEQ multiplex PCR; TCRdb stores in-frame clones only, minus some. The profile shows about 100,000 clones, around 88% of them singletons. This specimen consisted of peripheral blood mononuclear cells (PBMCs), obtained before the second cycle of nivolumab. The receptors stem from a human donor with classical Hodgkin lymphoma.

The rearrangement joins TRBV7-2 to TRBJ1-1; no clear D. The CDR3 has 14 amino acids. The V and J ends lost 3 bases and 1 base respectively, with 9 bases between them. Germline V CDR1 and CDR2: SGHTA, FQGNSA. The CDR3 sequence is CASSFSGKNTEAFF. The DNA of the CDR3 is TGTGCCAGCAGCTTTTCGGGGAAGAACACTGAAGCTTTCTTT.

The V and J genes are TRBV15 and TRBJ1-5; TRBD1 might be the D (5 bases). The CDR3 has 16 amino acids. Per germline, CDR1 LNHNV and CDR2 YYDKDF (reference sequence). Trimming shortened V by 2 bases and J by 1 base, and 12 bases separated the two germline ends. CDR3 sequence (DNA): TGTGCCACCAGCAGACCAGGGTCGTTCAGCAATCAGCCCCAGCATTTT. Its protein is CATSRPGSFSNQPQHF.

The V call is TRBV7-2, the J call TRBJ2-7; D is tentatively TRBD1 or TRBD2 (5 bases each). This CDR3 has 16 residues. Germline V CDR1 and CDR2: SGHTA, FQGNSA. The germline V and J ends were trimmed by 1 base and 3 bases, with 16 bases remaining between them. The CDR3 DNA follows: TGTGCCAGCAGCTTAGATCTAGGGACGGGAAACTACGAGCAGTACTTC. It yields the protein CASSLDLGTGNYEQYF.

CDR3 sequence (DNA): TGTGCCAGCAGCTTAGATGCTGTCGGCAGGGAAATGACCCAGTACTTC. Translating gives CASSLDAVGREMTQYF. The chain couples TRBV13 to TRBJ2-5; a weak D match, TRBD1 (5 bases). The ends were cut back, 1 base at V and 7 bases at J, with 19 bases in the middle. CDR3 length: 16 amino acids. The germline gives CDR1 PRHDT, CDR2 FYEKMQ (reference sequence).

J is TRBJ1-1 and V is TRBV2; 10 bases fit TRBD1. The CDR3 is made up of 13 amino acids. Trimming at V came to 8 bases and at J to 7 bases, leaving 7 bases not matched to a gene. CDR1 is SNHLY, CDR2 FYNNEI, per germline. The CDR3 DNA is TGTGCCAGCGGGATAGGGACAGGGGTTGAAGCTTTCTTT. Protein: CASGIGTGVEAFF. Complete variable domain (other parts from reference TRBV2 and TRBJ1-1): EPEVTQTPSHQVTQMGQEVILRCVPISNHLYFYWYRQILGQKVEFLVSFYNNEISEKSEIFDDQFSVERPDGSNFTLKIRSTKLEDSAMYFCASGIGTGVEAFFGQGTRLTVV.